The text below deals with one T cell receptor (beta chain). This clonotype was seen a handful of times. The antigen it binds to is not known. The record has no base qualities; no much larger clone is one base away. Relative to germline, V is missing 6 bases and J is missing 7 bases, with 6 bases of the junction outside any gene match. From its cysteine to its phenylalanine, the CDR3 spans 13 amino acids. Only the CDR3 DNA stays, 39 bases, in frame from base 1. Taken from the germline V gene, the CDR1 and CDR2 loops are MNHEY and SVGEGT. This sample is drawn from a study of T cells in Graves' hyperthyroidism and ophthalmopathy (dated by TCRdb to between 2017 and 2020). For context, the study as a whole: Peripheral blood samples were taken at initial diagnosis, before any treatment was given. A discovery cohort of about 95 patients, about 40 with Graves' ophthalmopathy and 55 to 60 with stable Graves' hyperthyroidism, was used to find distinguishing TCR V-J signatures. Prospective prediction of ophthalmopathy was tested in an independent validation cohort consisting of under 20 hyperthyroidism patients and 15 or so patients who later progressed to ophthalmopathy. The approximately 98 discovery patients were randomly divided into training and test sets at a 7:3 ratio. In over five Graves' hyperthyroidism patients, the study also compared T-cell repertoires from thyroid tissue with T-cell repertoires from blood. After blood sampling, hyperthyroidism patients were treated with methimazole at a starting dose of 30 mg daily, and ophthalmopathy patients were treated with high-dose intravenous methylprednisolone. The paper describes TCR Vbeta CDR3 sequencing of some 130 peripheral blood samples, made up of approximately 40 ophthalmopathy patients, over 70 hyperthyroidism patients and 17 progressor patients.

The TCR beta CDR3 regions were amplified from RNA transcripts. A first-round RT-PCR of the TCR CDR3 used the HTBI primer set with the Qiagen OneStep RT-PCR kit. The libraries were constructed in a second round of multiplex PCR and then size-selected and purified. Libraries were sequenced paired-end with 100 bp reads on an Illumina HiSeq2000. Processing in the source paper ran as follows. Raw data were processed with SOAPnuke, discarding reads with adapters, uncalled bases, mean Phred below 15, or no exact constant-primer or identifier match. COPE v1.2.5 was used to merge the high-quality paired reads, and each unique nucleotide sequence was defined as a clonotype. MiTCR v1.1 was used to align clonotypes to the IMGT TRBV, TRBD and TRBJ reference segments. Only V-J combinations with frequency above 0.0001, covering about 99% of repertoires, were analysed. A TCS score was defined as the ratio of F50 (clonal expansion) to E x V (chaos), with BLOSUM62-based TCRdist applied between CDR3 peptides within each V-J. Welch's t-statistics and random forest reduced around 520 V-J features to some 14, which were used in a naive Bayes classifier (R e1071). TCRdb trimmed public reads at Q25 via fastp, called clones via MiXCR and kept in-frame beta chains. All rows with the same CDR3 protein become a single entry with the most common DNA and genes. TCRdb's processing, not the authors', yielded these V and J calls. This sample has roughly 300,000 distinct CDR3 sequences in its table, and 14% of those were observed once. The top ten hold about 22% of the sample.

Stable Graves' hyperthyroidism was defined as the absence of progression to ophthalmopathy over 18 months of follow-up. Hyperthyroidism patients were aged 18 to 65 years and newly diagnosed, with disease duration of less than 2 months. The study excluded patients with uncontrolled infections, other autoimmune diseases, pregnancy or lactation. Clinical symptoms, serum thyroxine and TRAb, thyroid ultrasound, and orbital computed tomography formed the basis for the diagnoses. PBMCs were separated from roughly 10 ml of fresh peripheral blood using Ficoll-Paque density gradient centrifugation. Total RNA was extracted with Trizol reagent, and quality was checked on an Agilent 2100 Bioanalyzer. What the authors observed across the whole study: Most expanded thyroid clonotypes (frequency above 0.001) were also found in blood, which suggests that blood repertoires may mirror thyroid immune responses. In cross-validation, a model built on a 13 V-J signature told ophthalmopathy apart from stable hyperthyroidism with over 85% sensitivity and approximately 81% specificity, and in testing the same model reached 80%/75%. In validation, progression to ophthalmopathy was predicted by the model with 65% to 71% sensitivity and 72% to 85% specificity, a median of roughly 6 months before onset. No statistical method was used to fix the sample size in advance, and group allocation was not hidden from the investigators.

The sample consisted of blood. The V and J segments used are TRBV6-2 or TRBV6-3 and TRBJ2-7; 10 nucleotides in the junction match TRBD2. The clonotype was recovered from a young woman with Graves' hyperthyroidism. Read as DNA, the sequence is TGTGCCAGCAGGGCCGGGACTAGCGATGAGCAGTACTTC. It translates as CASRAGTSDEQYF.